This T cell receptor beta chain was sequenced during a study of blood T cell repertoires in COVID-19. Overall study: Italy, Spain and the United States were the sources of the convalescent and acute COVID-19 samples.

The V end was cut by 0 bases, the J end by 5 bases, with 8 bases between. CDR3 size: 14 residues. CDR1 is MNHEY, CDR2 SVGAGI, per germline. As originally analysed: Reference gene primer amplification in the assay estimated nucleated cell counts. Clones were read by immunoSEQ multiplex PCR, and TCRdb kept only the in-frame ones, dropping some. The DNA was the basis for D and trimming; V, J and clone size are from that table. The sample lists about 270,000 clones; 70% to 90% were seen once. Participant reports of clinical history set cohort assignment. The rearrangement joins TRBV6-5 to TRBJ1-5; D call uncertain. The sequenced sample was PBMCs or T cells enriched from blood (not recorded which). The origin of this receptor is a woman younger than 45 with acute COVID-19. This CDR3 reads CASSYSQSDQPQHF. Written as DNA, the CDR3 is TGTGCCAGCAGTTACTCGCAGTCCGATCAGCCCCAGCATTTT.